This T cell receptor (beta chain) appears in the sequencing data of a study of blood T cell repertoires in COVID-19. Study background: Samples representing acute and convalescent COVID-19 were sourced from the United States, Italy and Spain. Sources were T cells, B-cell-depleted T cells, or PBMCs; the material itself was cDNA or gDNA.

The data were produced by immunoSEQ multiplex PCR, yet TCRdb's version contains in-frame clones alone and is incomplete. The sample holds over 150,000 clones, 91% seen once. CDR1 MGHRA and CDR2 YSYEKL come from the germline V gene. The CDR3 is 16 residues long. J lost 2 bases, V lost 2 bases, and 4 bases had no gene match. The sequence was obtained from a middle-aged man with acute or convalescent COVID-19. Sequencing was carried out using peripheral blood. The chain carries TRBV4-1 and TRBJ2-2, with 8 bases fitting TRBD2. The CDR3 sequence is CASSQFAGGNTGELFF. CDR3 DNA sequence: TGCGCCAGCAGCCAATTCGCGGGGGGTAACACCGGGGAGCTGTTTTTT.